The 7 T cell receptor beta chains below all came from one sample that was sequenced in a study of cytomegalovirus exposure and HLA in healthy donors. Amplification used 60 Vbeta primers and 13 Jbeta primers. Measured with immunoSEQ multiplex PCR; TCRdb has only the in-frame clones, and not every one. The sample gives about 150,000 clones, more than 60% of which show up once; about 13% is in the top ten. Specimen: PBMCs. These TCRs come from a man in his forties or fifties in good health and CMV-seropositive.

This rearrangement joins TRBV5-6 to TRBJ2-1, with TRBD2 identical over 9 bases. This CDR3 has 14 amino acids. CDR1 SGHDT and CDR2 YYEEEE come from the germline V gene. V gave up 4 bases and J gave up 10 bases; unmatched junction bases: 9. Here the CDR3 DNA reads TGTGCCAGCAGCCCCCCCGGGACTAGCTTAGAGCAGTTCTTC. Translating it yields CASSPPGTSLEQFF.

V usage is TRBV27 and J usage is TRBJ2-1; 8 positions agree with TRBD2. The CDR3 has 15 residues. Germline CDR1 is MNHEY and CDR2 is SMNVEV (reference sequence). The junction had 7 bases not matched to a gene; V was cut back by 3 bases and J by 6 bases. The CDR3 here is CASSFSRTSPNEQFF. CDR3 DNA sequence: TGTGCCAGCAGTTTTTCCAGGACTAGCCCCAATGAGCAGTTCTTC.

The gene calls are TRBV5-1 and TRBJ2-3; unclear D gene. CDR1 and CDR2 (germline): SGHRS, YFSETQ. Trimming pared 1 base from V and 7 bases from J, leaving 4 bases between. This CDR3 contains 11 residues. In nucleotides, the CDR3 is TGCGCCAGCAGCTTGAGCAATACGCAGTATTTT. Translating gives CASSLSNTQYF.

The V call is TRBV21-1, the J call TRBJ1-4. TRBV21-1 constitutes a pseudogene. This CDR3 region has 23 residues. This CDR3 reads CASSKVGGEKASSPHCVGEKLFF. The CDR3 region has the DNA TGTGCCAGCAGCAAAGTAGGCGGGGAGAAAGCAAGCTCCCCCCATTGCGTTGGGGAAAAACTGTTTTTT.

A single count supports this clone. The CDR3 spells CASSEFSTSTDTQYF. The CDR3 region has the DNA TGCGCCAGCAGTGAATTTTCAACTAGCACAGATACGCAGTATTTT. This chain joins TRBV10-1 and TRBJ2-3; D gene ambiguous. The ends were cut back, 3 bases at V and 0 bases at J, with 10 bases in the middle. Germline CDR1 WNHNN, CDR2 SYGVQD (reference sequence). The CDR3 loop spans 15 amino acids.

The chain is built from TRBV5-4 and TRBJ1-1; weak D call: TRBD1 (5 bases). The germline V and J ends were trimmed by 4 bases and 0 bases, with 13 bases remaining between them. The CDR3 covers 15 residues. Germline V CDR1 and CDR2: SGHNT, YYREEE (reference sequence). The CDR3, as DNA: TGTGCCAGCAGCCTTGATGGGGCCTTGAACACTGAAGCTTTCTTT. Encoded protein: CASSLDGALNTEAFF.

V gene TRBV6-5 combines with J gene TRBJ2-1, with a possible D match to TRBD2 (6 bases). This CDR3 region has 15 residues. Per germline, CDR1 MNHEY and CDR2 SVGAGI. Trimming took off 4 bases at V and 5 bases at J, with 15 bases between the two ends. CDR3 DNA: TGTGCCAGCAGTTCGCGCTGGACTACCCACAATGAGCAGTTCTTC. Amino acid sequence: CASSSRWTTHNEQFF.